The rows below give T cell receptor beta chains drawn from one sample of a study of CD8+CD57+ T cells in acquired aplastic anemia. TCRdb fed the reads into MiXCR, producing one record per CDR3 protein. Of a few hundred thousand distinct CDR3 sequences listed, 82% are singletons. Input material: sorted CD4+, CD8+, or CD8+CD57+ T cells (not recorded which) from PBMCs. These receptor sequences come from a human donor with aplastic anemia. Each CDR3 is given without its conserved first and last residue. Fields, in order: CDR3 length, J gene, clone size, D gene, V gene, CDR3 protein. D genes are given only for firm matches. Only some rows state a clone size, as once, few, many or a class for expanded clones.

13 | TRBJ2-5 | NA | TRBD2 | TRBV9 | ASSPGTSGQETQY
11 | TRBJ2-3 | NA | NA | TRBV9 | ASGEGGTDTKD
13 | TRBJ2-5 | NA | NA | TRBV2 | ASGSGGTCGENQY
11 | TRBJ2-5 | NA | NA | TRBV7-9 | ASCRHQRYNEH
13 | TRBJ1-5 | NA | NA | TRBV7-2 | ASSEAWSGGPEQH
12 | TRBJ1-2 | NA | TRBD1 | TRBV12-3/TRBV12-4 | ASIPGQGVYGYT
12 | NA | once | NA | TRBV7-8 | ASSSTGSPYAQY
11 | TRBJ2-2 | NA | NA | TRBV7-9 | ASSLQGTGELN
11 | TRBJ2-3 | NA | NA | TRBV2 | TGGDAGTDTQY
11 | TRBJ2-7 | NA | NA | TRBV3-1 | ASSQTSSYEQY
12 | TRBJ1-1 | few | NA | TRBV24-1 | ATSPPLHLSGAF
11 | TRBJ1-1 | NA | TRBD1 | TRBV7-3 | ASSFNEDRKAF
13 | TRBJ1-1 | NA | NA | TRBV10-3 | ASSYGGEGHTEAF
14 | TRBJ2-3 | NA | TRBD2 | TRBV7-6 | ASSLEWRGGTDTQY
11 | TRBJ1-2 | many | NA | TRBV3-2 | ASSTRDTYGYT
14 | TRBJ2-1 | many | NA | TRBV3-1 | ASSQEDGDSYNEQF
11 | TRBJ2-7 | NA | NA | TRBV9 | ASSSGTSYEQY
12 | TRBJ2-3 | medium-sized | TRBD2 | TRBV10-3 | ALGRGEGTDTQY
13 | TRBJ2-7 | few | NA | TRBV2 | ASSRDRQSNHEQY